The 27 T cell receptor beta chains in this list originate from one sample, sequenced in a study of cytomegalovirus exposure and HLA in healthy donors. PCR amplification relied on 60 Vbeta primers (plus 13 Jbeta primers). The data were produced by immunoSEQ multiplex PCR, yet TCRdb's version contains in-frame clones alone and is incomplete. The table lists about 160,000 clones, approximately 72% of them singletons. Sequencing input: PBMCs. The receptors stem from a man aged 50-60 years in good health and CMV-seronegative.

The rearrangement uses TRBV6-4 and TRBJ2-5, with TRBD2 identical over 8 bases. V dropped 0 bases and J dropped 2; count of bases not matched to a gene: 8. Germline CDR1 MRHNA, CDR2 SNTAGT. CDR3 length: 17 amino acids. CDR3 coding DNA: TGTGCCAGCAGTGACTCCGGGAGGGGGGGACTTCAAGAGACCCAGTACTTC. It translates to CASSDSGRGGLQETQYF.

The DNA of the CDR3 is TGCGCCAGCAGCTTGAATGCGGTCCCCTACGAGCAGTACTTC. Its translation: CASSLNAVPYEQYF. The rearrangement joins TRBV5-1 to TRBJ2-7; D is uncertain. Germline CDR1 and CDR2: SGHRS and YFSETQ. The CDR3 is 14 residues long. V gave up 1 base and J gave up 2 bases, with 10 bases separating them.

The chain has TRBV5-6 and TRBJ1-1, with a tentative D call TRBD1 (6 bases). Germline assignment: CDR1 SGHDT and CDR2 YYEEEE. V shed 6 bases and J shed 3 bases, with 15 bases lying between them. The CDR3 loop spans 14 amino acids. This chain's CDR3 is CASTIGGFDTEAFF. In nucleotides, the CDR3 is TGTGCCAGCACTATAGGGGGTTTTGACACTGAAGCTTTCTTT.

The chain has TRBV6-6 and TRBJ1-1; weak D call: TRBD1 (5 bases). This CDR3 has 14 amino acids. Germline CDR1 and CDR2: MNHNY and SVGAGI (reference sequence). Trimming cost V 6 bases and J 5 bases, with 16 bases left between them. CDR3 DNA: TGTGCCAGCAGGACCTCCCCCGGGGGAACTGAAGCTTTCTTT. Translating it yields CASRTSPGGTEAFF.

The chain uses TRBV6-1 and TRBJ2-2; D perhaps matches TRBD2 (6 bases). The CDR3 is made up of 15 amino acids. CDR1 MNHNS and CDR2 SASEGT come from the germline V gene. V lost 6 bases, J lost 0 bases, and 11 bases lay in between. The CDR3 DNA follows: TGTGCCAGCAGGCCGGGACTTTCGAACACCGGGGAGCTGTTTTTT. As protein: CASRPGLSNTGELFF.

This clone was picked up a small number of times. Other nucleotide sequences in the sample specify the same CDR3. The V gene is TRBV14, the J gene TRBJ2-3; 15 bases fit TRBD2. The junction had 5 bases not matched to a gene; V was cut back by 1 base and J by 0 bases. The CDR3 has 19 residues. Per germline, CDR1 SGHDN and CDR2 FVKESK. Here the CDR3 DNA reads TGTGCCAGCAGCCAAGTTGGACTAGCGGGAGGGTCTAGCACAGATACGCAGTATTTT. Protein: CASSQVGLAGGSSTDTQYF.

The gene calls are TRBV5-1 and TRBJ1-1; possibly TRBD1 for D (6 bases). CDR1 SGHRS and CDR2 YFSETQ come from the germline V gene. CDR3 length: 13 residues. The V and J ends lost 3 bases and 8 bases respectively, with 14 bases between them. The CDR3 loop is CASSSMAGVEAFF. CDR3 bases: TGCGCCAGCAGCTCCATGGCAGGGGTGGAAGCTTTCTTT.

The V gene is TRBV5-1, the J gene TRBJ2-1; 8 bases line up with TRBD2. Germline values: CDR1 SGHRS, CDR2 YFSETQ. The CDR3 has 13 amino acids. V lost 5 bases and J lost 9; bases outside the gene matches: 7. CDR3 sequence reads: CASSTGTRGEQFF. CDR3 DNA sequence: TGCGCCAGCAGTACGGGGACTAGGGGTGAGCAGTTCTTC.

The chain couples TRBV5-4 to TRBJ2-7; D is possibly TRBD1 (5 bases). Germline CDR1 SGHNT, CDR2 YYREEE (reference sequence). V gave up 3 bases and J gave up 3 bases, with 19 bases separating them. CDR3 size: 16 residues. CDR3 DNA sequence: TGTGCCAGCAGCTCTTTACAGGAGATCCCGGGCTACGAGCAGTACTTC. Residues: CASSSLQEIPGYEQYF.

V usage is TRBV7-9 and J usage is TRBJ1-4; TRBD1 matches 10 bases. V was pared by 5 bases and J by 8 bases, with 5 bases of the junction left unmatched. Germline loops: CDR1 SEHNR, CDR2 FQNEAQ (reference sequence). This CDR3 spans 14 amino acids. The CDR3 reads CASSRTGGGEKLFF. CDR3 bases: TGTGCCAGCAGCCGGACAGGGGGTGGAGAAAAACTGTTTTTT.

The DNA for the CDR3 is TGTGCCAGCAGGGGGGGGTCGTACAATGAGCAGTTCTTC. Protein sequence: CASRGGSYNEQFF. The chain employs TRBV28 and TRBJ2-1, with TRBD2 matching 7 bases. This CDR3 spans 13 amino acids. CDR1 is MDHEN and CDR2 is SYDVKM in the germline V gene. V was clipped by 6 bases and J by 4 bases; unmatched bases: 3.

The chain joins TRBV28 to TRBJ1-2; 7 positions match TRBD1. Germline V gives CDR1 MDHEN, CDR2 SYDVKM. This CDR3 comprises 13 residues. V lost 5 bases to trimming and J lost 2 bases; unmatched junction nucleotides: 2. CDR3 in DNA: TGTGCCAGCAGTCCACAGGGGAACTATGGCTACACCTTC. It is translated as CASSPQGNYGYTF.

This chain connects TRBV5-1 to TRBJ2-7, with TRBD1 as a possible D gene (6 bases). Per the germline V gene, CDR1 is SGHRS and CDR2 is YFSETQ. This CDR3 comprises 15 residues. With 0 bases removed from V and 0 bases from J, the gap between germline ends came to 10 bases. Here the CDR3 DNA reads TGCGCCAGCAGCTTGGGAGGGGGTCGCTCCTACGAGCAGTACTTC. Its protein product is CASSLGGGRSYEQYF.

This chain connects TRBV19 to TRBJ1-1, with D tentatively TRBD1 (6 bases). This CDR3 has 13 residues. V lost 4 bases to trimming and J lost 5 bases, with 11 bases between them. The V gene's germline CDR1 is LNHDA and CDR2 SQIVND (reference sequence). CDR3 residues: CASSTQGYTEAFF. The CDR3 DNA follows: TGTGCCAGTAGTACACAGGGATATACTGAAGCTTTCTTT.

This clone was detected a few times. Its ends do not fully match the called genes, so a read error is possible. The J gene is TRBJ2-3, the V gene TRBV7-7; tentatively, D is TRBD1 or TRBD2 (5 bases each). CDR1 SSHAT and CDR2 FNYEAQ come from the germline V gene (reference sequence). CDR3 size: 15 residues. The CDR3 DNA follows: TGTGCTAGCAGCTTAGCGCAGGGTGATGTAGATACGCAGTATTTT. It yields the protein CASSLAQGDVDTQYF.

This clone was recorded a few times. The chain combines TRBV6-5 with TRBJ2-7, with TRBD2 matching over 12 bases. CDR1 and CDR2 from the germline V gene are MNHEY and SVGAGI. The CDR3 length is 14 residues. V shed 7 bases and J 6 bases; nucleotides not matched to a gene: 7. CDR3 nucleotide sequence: TGTGCCAGCACTCGCCTAGCGGGGGGGCGCGAGCAGTACTTC. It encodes CASTRLAGGREQYF.

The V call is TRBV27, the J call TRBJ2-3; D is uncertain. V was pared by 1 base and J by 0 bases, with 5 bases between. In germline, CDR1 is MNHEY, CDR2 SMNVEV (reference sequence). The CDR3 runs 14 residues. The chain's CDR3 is CASSLWQSTDTQYF. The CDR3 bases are TGTGCCAGCAGTTTATGGCAGAGCACAGATACGCAGTATTTT.

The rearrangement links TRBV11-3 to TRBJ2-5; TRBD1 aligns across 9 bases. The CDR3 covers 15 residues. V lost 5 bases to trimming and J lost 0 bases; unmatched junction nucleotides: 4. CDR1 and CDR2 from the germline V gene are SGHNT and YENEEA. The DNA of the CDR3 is TGTGCCAGCAGCGAGGGACAGGGCCACCAAGAGACCCAGTACTTC. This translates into CASSEGQGHQETQYF.

CDR3 sequence reads: CASSELVGTVSTDTQYF. DNA for the CDR3: TGTGCCAGCAGTGAACTTGTCGGGACAGTAAGCACAGATACGCAGTATTTT. The V gene is TRBV6-1, the J gene TRBJ2-3, with TRBD1 identical over 7 bases. J gave up 0 bases and V 2 bases, and 8 bases lay outside the gene matches. The germline V gene encodes CDR1 MNHNS and CDR2 SASEGT. The CDR3 runs to 17 residues.

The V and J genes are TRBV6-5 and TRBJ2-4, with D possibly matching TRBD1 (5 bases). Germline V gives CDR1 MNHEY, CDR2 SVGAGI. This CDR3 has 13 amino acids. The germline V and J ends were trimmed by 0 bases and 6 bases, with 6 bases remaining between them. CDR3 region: CASSYSDRNIQYF. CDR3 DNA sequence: TGTGCCAGCAGTTACTCCGACAGAAACATTCAGTACTTC.

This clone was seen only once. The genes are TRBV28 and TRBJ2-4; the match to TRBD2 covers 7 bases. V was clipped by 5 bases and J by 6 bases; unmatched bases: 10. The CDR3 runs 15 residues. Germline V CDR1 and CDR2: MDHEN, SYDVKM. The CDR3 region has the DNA TGTGCCAGCAGTCCGGGGGGTGGGCAATCAAACATTCAGTACTTC. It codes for CASSPGGGQSNIQYF.

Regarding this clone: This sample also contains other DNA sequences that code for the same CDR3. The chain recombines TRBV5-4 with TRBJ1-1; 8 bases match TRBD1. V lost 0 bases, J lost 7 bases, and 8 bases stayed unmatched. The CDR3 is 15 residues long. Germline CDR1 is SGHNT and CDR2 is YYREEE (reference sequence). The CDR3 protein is CASSLVQGVRGEAFF. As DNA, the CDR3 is TGTGCCAGCAGCTTGGTACAGGGGGTCAGGGGTGAAGCTTTCTTT.

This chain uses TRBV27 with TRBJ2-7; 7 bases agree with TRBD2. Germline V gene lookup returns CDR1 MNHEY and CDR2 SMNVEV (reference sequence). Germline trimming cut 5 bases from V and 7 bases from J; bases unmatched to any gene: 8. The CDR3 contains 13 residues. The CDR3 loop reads CASSPSGGREQYF. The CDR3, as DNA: TGTGCCAGCAGTCCCTCGGGGGGTAGAGAGCAGTACTTC.

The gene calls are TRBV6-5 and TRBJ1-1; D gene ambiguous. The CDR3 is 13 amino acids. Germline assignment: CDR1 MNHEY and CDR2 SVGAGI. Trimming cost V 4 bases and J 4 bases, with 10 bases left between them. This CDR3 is CASSSPVRTEAFF. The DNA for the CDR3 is TGTGCCAGCAGTTCGCCGGTCCGCACTGAAGCTTTCTTT.

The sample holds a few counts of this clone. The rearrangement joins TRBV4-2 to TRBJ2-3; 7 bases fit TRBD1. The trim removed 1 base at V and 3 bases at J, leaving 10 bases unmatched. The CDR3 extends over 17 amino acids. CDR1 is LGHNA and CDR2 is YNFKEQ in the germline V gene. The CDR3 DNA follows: TGTGCCAGCAGCCAAGGGGTGGACAGGTGGGAGACAGATACGCAGTATTTT. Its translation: CASSQGVDRWETDTQYF.

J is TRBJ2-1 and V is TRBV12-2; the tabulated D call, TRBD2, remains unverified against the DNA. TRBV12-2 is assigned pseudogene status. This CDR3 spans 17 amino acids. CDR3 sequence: CASRLGGSGCSYNEQFF. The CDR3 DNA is TGTGCAAGTCGCTTAGGGGGTAGCGGGTGCTCCTACAATGAGCAGTTCTTC.

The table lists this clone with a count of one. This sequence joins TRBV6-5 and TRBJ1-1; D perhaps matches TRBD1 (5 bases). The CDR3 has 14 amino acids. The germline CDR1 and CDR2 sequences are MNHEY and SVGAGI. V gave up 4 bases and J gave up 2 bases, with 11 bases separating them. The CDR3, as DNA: TGTGCCAGCAGTTTTGACAGCCTTAACACTGAAGCTTTCTTT. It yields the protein CASSFDSLNTEAFF.